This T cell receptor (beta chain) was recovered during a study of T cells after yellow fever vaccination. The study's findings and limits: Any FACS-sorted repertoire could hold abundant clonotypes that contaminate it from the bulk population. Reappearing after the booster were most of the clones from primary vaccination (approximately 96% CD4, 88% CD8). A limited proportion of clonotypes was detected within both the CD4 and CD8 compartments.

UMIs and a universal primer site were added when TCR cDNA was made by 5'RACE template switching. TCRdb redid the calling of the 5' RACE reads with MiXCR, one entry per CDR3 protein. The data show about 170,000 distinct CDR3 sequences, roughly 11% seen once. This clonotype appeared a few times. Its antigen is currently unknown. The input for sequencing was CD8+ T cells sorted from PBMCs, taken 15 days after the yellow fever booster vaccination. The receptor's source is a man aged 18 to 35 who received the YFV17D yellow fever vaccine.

The CDR3 sequence: CASSLGNYEQYF. The CDR3 DNA reads as TGTGCCAGCAGCTTAGGCAACTACGAGCAGTACTTC. The gene calls are TRBV11-2 and TRBJ2-7; D remains ambiguous. This CDR3 contains 12 residues. The V and J ends lost 1 base and 3 bases respectively, with 4 bases between them. Per the germline V gene, CDR1 is SGHAT and CDR2 is FQNNGV.